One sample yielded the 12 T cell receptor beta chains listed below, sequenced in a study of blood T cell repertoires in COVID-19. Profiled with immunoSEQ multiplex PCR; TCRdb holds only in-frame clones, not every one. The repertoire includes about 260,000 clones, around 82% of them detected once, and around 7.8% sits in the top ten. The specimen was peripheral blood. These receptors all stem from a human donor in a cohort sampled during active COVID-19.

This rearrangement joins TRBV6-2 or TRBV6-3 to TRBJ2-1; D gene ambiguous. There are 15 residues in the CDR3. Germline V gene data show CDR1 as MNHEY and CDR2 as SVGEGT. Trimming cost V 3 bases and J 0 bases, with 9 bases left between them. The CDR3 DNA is TGTGCCAGCAGTTATTGGTCCAGCTCCTACAATGAGCAGTTCTTC. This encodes CASSYWSSSYNEQFF.

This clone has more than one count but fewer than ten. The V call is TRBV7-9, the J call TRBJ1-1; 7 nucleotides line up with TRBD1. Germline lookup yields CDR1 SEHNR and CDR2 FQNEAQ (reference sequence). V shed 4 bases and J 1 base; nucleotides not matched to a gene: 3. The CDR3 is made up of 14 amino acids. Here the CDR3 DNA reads TGTGCCAGCAGCTCCCGGACAGGGAACACTGAAGCTTTCTTT. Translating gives CASSSRTGNTEAFF.

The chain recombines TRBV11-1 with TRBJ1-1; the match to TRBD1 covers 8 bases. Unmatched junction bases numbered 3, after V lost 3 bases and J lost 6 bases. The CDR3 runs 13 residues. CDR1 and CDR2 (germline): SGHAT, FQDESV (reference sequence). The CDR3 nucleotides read TGTGCCAGCAGCTTCTCAGGGGGCTCTGAAGCTTTCTTT. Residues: CASSFSGGSEAFF. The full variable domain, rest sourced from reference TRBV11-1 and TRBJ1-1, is EAEVAQSPRYKITEKSQAVAFWCDPISGHATLYWYRQILGQGPELLVQFQDESVVDDSQLPKDRFSAERLKGVDSTLKIQPAELGDSAMYLCASSFSGGSEAFFGQGTRLTVV.

As DNA, the CDR3 is TGTGCCAGCAGCGTCGACAGACCGAACACCGGGGAGCTGTTTTTT. Protein product: CASSVDRPNTGELFF. The rearrangement joins TRBV7-8 to TRBJ2-2; possibly TRBD1 for D (5 bases). V dropped 5 bases and J dropped 0 bases, with 10 bases sitting between them. The CDR3 has 15 residues. Germline V gene data show CDR1 as SGHVS and CDR2 as FQNEAQ.

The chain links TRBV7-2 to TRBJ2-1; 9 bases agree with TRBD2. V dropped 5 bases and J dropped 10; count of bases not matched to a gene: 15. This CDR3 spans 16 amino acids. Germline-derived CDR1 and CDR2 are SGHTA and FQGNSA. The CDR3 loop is CASSPGKVAGEGEQFF. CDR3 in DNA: TGTGCCAGCAGCCCCGGGAAGGTAGCGGGAGAAGGGGAGCAGTTCTTC.

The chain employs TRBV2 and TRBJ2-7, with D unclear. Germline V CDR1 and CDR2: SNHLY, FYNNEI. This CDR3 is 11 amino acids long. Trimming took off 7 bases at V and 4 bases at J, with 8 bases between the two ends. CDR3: CASTGLYEQYF. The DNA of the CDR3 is TGTGCCAGCACTGGGCTATACGAGCAGTACTTC.

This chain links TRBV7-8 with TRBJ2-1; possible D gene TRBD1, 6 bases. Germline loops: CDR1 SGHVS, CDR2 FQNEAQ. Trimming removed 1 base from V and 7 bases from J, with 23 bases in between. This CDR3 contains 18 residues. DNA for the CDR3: TGTGCCAGCAGCTTAGTTCGGGACATGATAAGAGGGATGAATGAGCAGTTCTTC. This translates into CASSLVRDMIRGMNEQFF.

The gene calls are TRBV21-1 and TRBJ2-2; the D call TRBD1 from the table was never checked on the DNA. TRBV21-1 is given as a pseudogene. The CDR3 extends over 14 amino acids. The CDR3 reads CASGGQTFTGELFF. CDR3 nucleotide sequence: TGTGCCAGCGGGGGCCAAACCTTCACCGGGGAGCTGTTTTTT.

Written as DNA, the CDR3 is TGTGCCAGCAGTTTGGGCCAGGGTAGAACACCCCTCCACTTT. It encodes CASSLGQGRTPLHF. The chain carries TRBV27 and TRBJ1-6; possible D gene TRBD1, 5 bases. CDR1 and CDR2 from the germline V gene are MNHEY and SMNVEV (reference sequence). Trimming left V 3 bases short and J 11 bases short, with 14 bases between. The CDR3 runs 14 residues.

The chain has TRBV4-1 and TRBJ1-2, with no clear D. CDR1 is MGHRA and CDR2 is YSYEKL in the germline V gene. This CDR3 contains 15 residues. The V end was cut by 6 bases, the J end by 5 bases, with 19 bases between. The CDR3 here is CASSQMSGVGYGYTF. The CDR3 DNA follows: TGCGCCAGCAGTCAAATGTCCGGGGTTGGGTATGGCTACACCTTC.

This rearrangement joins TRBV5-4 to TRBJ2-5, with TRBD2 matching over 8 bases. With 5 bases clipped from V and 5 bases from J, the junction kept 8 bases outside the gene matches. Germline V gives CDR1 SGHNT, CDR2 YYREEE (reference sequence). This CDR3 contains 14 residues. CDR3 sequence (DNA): TGTGCCAGCAGTCCCGGGACTAGGTTGGAGACCCAGTACTTC. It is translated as CASSPGTRLETQYF.

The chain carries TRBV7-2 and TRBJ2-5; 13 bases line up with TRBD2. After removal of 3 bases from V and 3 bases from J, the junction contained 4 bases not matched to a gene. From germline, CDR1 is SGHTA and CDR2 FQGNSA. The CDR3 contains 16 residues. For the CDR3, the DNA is TGTGCCAGCAGCTTCGGGACTAGCGGGACCAAAGAGACCCAGTACTTC. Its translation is CASSFGTSGTKETQYF.